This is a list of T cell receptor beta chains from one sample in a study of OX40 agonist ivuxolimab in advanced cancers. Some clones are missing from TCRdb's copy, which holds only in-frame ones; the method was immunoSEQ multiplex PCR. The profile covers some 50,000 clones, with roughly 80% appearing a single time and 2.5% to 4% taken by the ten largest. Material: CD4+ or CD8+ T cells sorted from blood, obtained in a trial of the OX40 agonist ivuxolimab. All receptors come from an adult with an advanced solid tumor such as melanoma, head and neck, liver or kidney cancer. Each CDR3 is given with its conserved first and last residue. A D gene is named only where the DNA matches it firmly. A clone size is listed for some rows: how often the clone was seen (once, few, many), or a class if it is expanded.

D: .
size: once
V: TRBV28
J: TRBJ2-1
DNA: TGTGCCAGCACAACCCATGGGCCCTACAATGAGCAGTTCTTC
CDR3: CASTTHGPYNEQFF

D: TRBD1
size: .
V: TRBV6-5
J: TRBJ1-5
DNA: TGTGCCAGCAGCCGGACAGGGTTAAATCAGCCCCAGCATTTT
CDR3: CASSRTGLNQPQHF

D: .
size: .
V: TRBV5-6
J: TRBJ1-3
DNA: TGTGCCAGCAGCTTGCGAGGCACTGGAAACACCATATATTTT
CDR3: CASSLRGTGNTIYF

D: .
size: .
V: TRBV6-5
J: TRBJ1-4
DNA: TGTGCCAGCACCCCCAGGCCAACTAATGAAAAACTGTTTTTT
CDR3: CASTPRPTNEKLFF

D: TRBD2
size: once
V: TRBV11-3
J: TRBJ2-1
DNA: TGTGCCAGCAGCCCGGCCAGCGGGGGTTCCCATGAGCAGTTCTTC
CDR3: CASSPASGGSHEQFF

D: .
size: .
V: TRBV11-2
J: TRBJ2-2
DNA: TGTGCCAGCAGCTCCCGATTAGGCACCGGGGAGCTGTTTTTT
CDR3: CASSSRLGTGELFF

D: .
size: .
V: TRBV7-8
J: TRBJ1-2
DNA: TGTGCCAGCAGTTCCCCGGTTACTAGGAACTATGGCTACACCTTC
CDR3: CASSSPVTRNYGYTF

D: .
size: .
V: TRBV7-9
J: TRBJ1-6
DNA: TGTGCCAGCAGCTCTCAGGGTACAATGGATTCACCCCTCCACTTT
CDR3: CASSSQGTMDSPLHF

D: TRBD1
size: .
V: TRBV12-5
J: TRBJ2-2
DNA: TGTGCTAGTGGTTCAGGACAGGGGGCCACCGGGGAGCTGTTTTTT
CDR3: CASGSGQGATGELFF

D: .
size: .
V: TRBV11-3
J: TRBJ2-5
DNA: TGTGCCAGCAGCAAAGGACGGCTCCTAGAGACCCAGTACTTC
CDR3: CASSKGRLLETQYF

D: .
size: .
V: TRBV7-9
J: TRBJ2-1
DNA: TGTGCCAGCAGCTTCGGAGGGGGGGTTTCCCTCCACTACAATGAGCAGTTCTTC
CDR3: CASSFGGGVSLHYNEQFF

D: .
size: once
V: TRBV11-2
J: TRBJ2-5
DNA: TGTGCCAGCAGCCATAAGTTCCGGACCCAGTACTTC
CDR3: CASSHKFRTQYF

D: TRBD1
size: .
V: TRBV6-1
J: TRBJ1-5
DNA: TGTGCCAGCAGTGAACAGGGGGTGAGCAATCAGCCCCAGCATTTT
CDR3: CASSEQGVSNQPQHF

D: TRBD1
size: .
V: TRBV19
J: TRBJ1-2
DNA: TGTGCCAGTAGCCGCGGACAGGGGCAAGGTTATGGCTACACCTTC
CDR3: CASSRGQGQGYGYTF

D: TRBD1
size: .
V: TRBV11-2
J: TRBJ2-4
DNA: TGTGCCAGCAGCTTAGGGGGGACAGGGGGCGCTTCCAAAAACATTCAGTACTTC
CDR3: CASSLGGTGGASKNIQYF

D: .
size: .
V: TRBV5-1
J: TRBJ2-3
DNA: TGCGCCAGCAGCTTTGGCGCGAACACAGATACGCAGTATTTT
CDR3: CASSFGANTDTQYF

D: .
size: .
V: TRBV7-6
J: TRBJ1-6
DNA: TGTGCCAGCAGCTTATGGGCGACTGTCAATTCACCCCTCCACTTT
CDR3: CASSLWATVNSPLHF

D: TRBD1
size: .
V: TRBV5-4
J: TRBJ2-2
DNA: TGTGCCAGCGCACCGGGGGACAGGGCGGCCGGGGAGCTGTTTTTT
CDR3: CASAPGDRAAGELFF

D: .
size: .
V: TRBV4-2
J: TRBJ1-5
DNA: TGTGCCAGCAGCCGGGAGGGTAGCAATCAGCCCCAGCATTTT
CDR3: CASSREGSNQPQHF

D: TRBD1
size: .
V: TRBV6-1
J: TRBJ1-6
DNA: TGTGCCAGCAGTGGGGACAGGCTACCCCTCCACTTT
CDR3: CASSGDRLPLHF

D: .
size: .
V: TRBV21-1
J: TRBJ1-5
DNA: TGTGCGAGGCCCATTCTGCGCCATCAGCCCCAGCATTTT
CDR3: CARPILRHQPQHF

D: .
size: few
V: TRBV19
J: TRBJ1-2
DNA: TGTGCCAGTAGTATTACAGACTATGGCTACACCTTC
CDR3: CASSITDYGYTF

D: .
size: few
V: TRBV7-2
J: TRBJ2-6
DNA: TGTGCCAGCAGCCAAAGGGTCCCCTCTGGGGCCAACGTCCTGACTTTC
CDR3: CASSQRVPSGANVLTF

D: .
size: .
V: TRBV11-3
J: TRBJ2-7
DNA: TGTGCCAGCAGCGCTCAGGGGACCCTCTACGAGCAGTACTTC
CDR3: CASSAQGTLYEQYF

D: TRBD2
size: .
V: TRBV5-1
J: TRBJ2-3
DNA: TGCGCCAGCAGCTCCCCTAGCGGGGGGGTGACAGATACGCAGTATTTT
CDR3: CASSSPSGGVTDTQYF

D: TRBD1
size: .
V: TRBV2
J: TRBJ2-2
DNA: TGTGCCAGCAGTGAGGGGACAGGGAACACCGGGGAGCTGTTTTTT
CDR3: CASSEGTGNTGELFF

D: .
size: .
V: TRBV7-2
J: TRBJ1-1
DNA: TGTGCCAGCAGCGGCGACAGGTTTAGCACTGAAGCTTTCTTT
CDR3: CASSGDRFSTEAFF

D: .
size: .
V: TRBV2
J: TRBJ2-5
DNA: TGTGCCAGCGGGTTATCAGAGGAGACCCAGTACTTC
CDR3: CASGLSEETQYF

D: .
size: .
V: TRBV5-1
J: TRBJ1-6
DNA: TGCGCCAGCAGCTTGGATCCGGGAATGAGTAATTCACCCCTCCACTTT
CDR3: CASSLDPGMSNSPLHF

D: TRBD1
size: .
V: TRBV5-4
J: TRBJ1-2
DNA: TGTGCCAGCAGGGCCGGACAGGACGGGGGCTACACCTTC
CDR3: CASRAGQDGGYTF

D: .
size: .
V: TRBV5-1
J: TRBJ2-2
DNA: TGCGCCAGCAGCTCCCCCCCGGGACCGAACACCGGGGAGCTGTTTTTT
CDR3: CASSSPPGPNTGELFF

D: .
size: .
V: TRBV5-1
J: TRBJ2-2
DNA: TGCGCCAGCAGCCGAGACACCACTAGCCCCGGGGAGCTGTTTTTT
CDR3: CASSRDTTSPGELFF

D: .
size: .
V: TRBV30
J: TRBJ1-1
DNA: TGTGCCTGGGGTCCCCGTACAGCTAACACTGAAGCTTTCTTT
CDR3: CAWGPRTANTEAFF